The 24 T cell receptor beta chains listed next were all sequenced from one sample in a study of blood T cell repertoires in COVID-19. Clones were read by immunoSEQ multiplex PCR, and TCRdb kept only the in-frame ones, dropping some. The repertoire includes about 430,000 clones, 75% to 90% of them detected once, and around 1.1% sits in the top ten. Sequencing used PBMCs or T cells enriched from blood (not recorded which). Receptors originate from a man younger than 40 who had recovered from COVID-19.

The chain combines TRBV19 with TRBJ2-7, with D possibly being TRBD1 (6 bases). The CDR3 contains 14 residues. The V end lost 4 bases, the J end lost 3 bases, and 13 bases lay between the germline ends. The germline V gene has CDR1 LNHDA and CDR2 SQIVND (reference sequence). The CDR3: CASSTRQELYEQYF. CDR3 in DNA: TGTGCCAGTAGTACCCGACAGGAGCTCTACGAGCAGTACTTC.

V and J are TRBV5-5 and TRBJ1-2, with TRBD1 matching over 8 bases. The CDR3 spans 15 residues. The V gene's germline CDR1 is SGHKS and CDR2 YYEKEE (reference sequence). Trimming cost V 0 bases and J 1 base; bases outside gene matches: 2. The CDR3 sequence: CASSLGQGFNYGYTF. The CDR3 coding sequence is TGTGCCAGCAGCTTGGGACAGGGGTTTAACTATGGCTACACCTTC.

CDR3 sequence reads: CASSRGGGFSNQPQHF. The CDR3 coding sequence is TGTGCCAGCAGCCGGGGGGGAGGATTTAGCAATCAGCCCCAGCATTTT. The gene calls are TRBV28 and TRBJ1-5, with D perhaps TRBD1 (5 bases). The CDR3 covers 16 residues. V lost 6 bases to trimming and J lost 0 bases, with 15 bases between them. The V gene's germline CDR1 is MDHEN and CDR2 SYDVKM.

The genes are TRBV19 and TRBJ1-2; D remains ambiguous. Germline V gene data show CDR1 as LNHDA and CDR2 as SQIVND (reference sequence). The CDR3 is 14 residues long. The ends were cut back, 6 bases at V and 2 bases at J, with 13 bases in the middle. CDR3 coding DNA: TGTGCCAGTAGCCCCCTTAGCCGCAACTATGGCTACACCTTC. This translates into CASSPLSRNYGYTF.

The rearrangement uses TRBV5-6 and TRBJ2-7; a possible D gene is TRBD2 (5 bases). The CDR3 runs to 13 residues. The germline V gene encodes CDR1 SGHDT and CDR2 YYEEEE. V was pared by 2 bases and J by 3 bases, with 9 bases between. CDR3 residues: CASSLASRYEQYF. The CDR3 DNA reads as TGTGCCAGCAGCTTAGCTAGCCGCTACGAGCAGTACTTC.

The CDR3 region has the DNA TGTGCCACCTATCAGACAGGGGCCTACGAGCAGTACTTC. Residues: CATYQTGAYEQYF. The chain joins TRBV10-3 to TRBJ2-7; 8 bases are shared with TRBD1. The CDR3 extends over 13 amino acids. V shed 10 bases and J 2 bases; nucleotides not matched to a gene: 7. In germline, CDR1 is ENHRY, CDR2 SYGVKD.

This chain joins TRBV24-1 and TRBJ2-2; 10 nucleotides align to TRBD1. Trimming cost V 4 bases and J 4 bases; bases outside gene matches: 5. CDR3 length: 16 amino acids. The germline gives CDR1 KGHDR, CDR2 SFDVKD. CDR3 sequence: CATSDPRDRGTGELFF. DNA for the CDR3: TGTGCCACCAGTGACCCGAGGGACAGGGGCACCGGGGAGCTGTTTTTT.

V gene TRBV14 combines with J gene TRBJ2-2; 7 bases map to TRBD1. The length of the CDR3 is 16 residues. After removal of 4 bases from V and 4 bases from J, the junction contained 9 bases not matched to a gene. Germline loops: CDR1 SGHDN, CDR2 FVKESK. The DNA of the CDR3 is TGTGCCAGCAGCCTCACCGACAGGGTAATCACCGGGGAGCTGTTTTTT. Translation gives CASSLTDRVITGELFF.

In the case of this clone: The sample carries other DNA sequences with the same CDR3. This sequence joins TRBV9 and TRBJ1-1, with D maybe TRBD1 (6 bases). Germline CDR1 reads SGDLS; CDR2 reads YYNGEE. The CDR3 consists of 15 residues. V was pared by 0 bases and J by 3 bases, with 12 bases between. The DNA for the CDR3 is TGTGCCAGCAGCGTAGGAGGAAGGGGGTACACTGAAGCTTTCTTT. The encoded protein is CASSVGGRGYTEAFF.

The chain is built from TRBV27 and TRBJ1-6, with TRBD1 identical over 10 bases. CDR3 length: 14 amino acids. Germline V CDR1 and CDR2: MNHEY, SMNVEV (reference sequence). Trimming at V came to 5 bases and at J to 9 bases, leaving 4 bases not matched to a gene. Written as DNA, the CDR3 is TGTGCCAGCAGTCCAGGGACAGGGGCTTCACCCCTCCACTTT. Residues: CASSPGTGASPLHF.

The chain joins TRBV10-3 to TRBJ2-1; D is unresolved. This CDR3 has 14 residues. Trimming pared 4 bases from V and 8 bases from J, leaving 15 bases between. Germline V gene lookup returns CDR1 ENHRY and CDR2 SYGVKD. For the CDR3, the DNA is TGTGCCATCAGTGCCCTAGTCAGTGGCGATGAGCAGTTCTTC. Translation: CAISALVSGDEQFF.

This clone occurred once. The rearrangement links TRBV7-9 to TRBJ1-4; D possibly corresponds to TRBD1 (6 bases). The length of the CDR3 is 13 residues. The V end was cut by 7 bases, the J end by 0 bases, with 6 bases between. Germline V gives CDR1 SEHNR, CDR2 FQNEAQ (reference sequence). The CDR3 spells CASTGATNEKLFF. In nucleotides, the CDR3 is TGTGCCAGCACAGGGGCAACTAATGAAAAACTGTTTTTT.

The V gene is TRBV27, the J gene TRBJ2-1, with 8 bases lining up with TRBD2. Germline V CDR1 and CDR2: MNHEY, SMNVEV (reference sequence). Trimming cost V 5 bases and J 6 bases; bases outside gene matches: 12. This CDR3 is built from 16 residues. CDR3 protein: CASSNQRELSLNEQFF. The CDR3 coding sequence is TGTGCCAGCAGTAACCAGCGGGAGTTGTCGCTCAATGAGCAGTTCTTC.

Comment on this clone: Within the sample, other DNA sequences also encode this same CDR3. The chain recombines TRBV4-2 with TRBJ2-2; TRBD2 matches at 8 bases. Germline V lookup: CDR1 LGHNA, CDR2 YNFKEQ. The CDR3 runs to 15 residues. With V trimmed by 0 bases and J by 4 bases, 1 base remained unmatched. This chain's CDR3 is CASSQDAGGTGELFF. CDR3 in DNA: TGTGCCAGCAGCCAAGATGCGGGAGGCACCGGGGAGCTGTTTTTT.

The chain uses TRBV11-2 and TRBJ1-2; D ambiguous. The CDR3 has 13 amino acids. Trimming shortened V by 0 bases and J by 6 bases, and 8 bases separated the two germline ends. Germline V gene data show CDR1 as SGHAT and CDR2 as FQNNGV. The CDR3 DNA reads as TGTGCCAGCAGCTTAGATTTGAGGGATGGCTACACCTTC. It codes for CASSLDLRDGYTF.

The chain uses TRBV10-3 and TRBJ2-3, with TRBD2 identical over 9 bases. Germline values: CDR1 ENHRY, CDR2 SYGVKD. V gave up 10 bases and J gave up 6 bases; unmatched junction bases: 8. The CDR3 spans 13 residues. The CDR3 DNA is TGTGCCACCAGGGGACTAGCAGCTGATACGCAGTATTTT. This codes for CATRGLAADTQYF.

This clone was seen just once. This chain connects TRBV3-1 (or the pseudogene TRBV3-2) to TRBJ1-3; TRBD1 is a possible D gene (5 bases). Trimming removed 8 bases from V and 0 bases from J, with 8 bases in between. The length of the CDR3 is 13 residues. In germline, CDR1 is LGHDT, CDR2 YNNKEL (reference sequence). CDR3 sequence (DNA): TGTGCCAGCGGCGGGGCCTCTGGAAACACCATATATTTT. Protein sequence: CASGGASGNTIYF.

The chain joins TRBV3-1 (or the pseudogene TRBV3-2) to TRBJ2-7; D ambiguous. The CDR3 is 15 amino acids. The V and J ends lost 1 base and 2 bases respectively, with 12 bases between them. From germline, CDR1 is LGHDT and CDR2 YNNKEL (reference sequence). CDR3 sequence reads: CASSQGLYPTYEQYF. The CDR3 DNA reads as TGTGCCAGCAGCCAAGGTCTGTATCCTACCTACGAGCAGTACTTC.

This chain joins TRBV7-9 and TRBJ2-3, with 8 bases that match TRBD2. Trimming at V came to 6 bases and at J to 5 bases, leaving 10 bases not matched to a gene. Germline values: CDR1 SEHNR, CDR2 FQNEAQ (reference sequence). The CDR3 length is 15 residues. CDR3 protein: CASSFKGLGGDTQYF. In DNA form, the CDR3 reads TGTGCCAGCAGTTTTAAGGGACTAGGGGGAGATACGCAGTATTTT. The variable domain in full, completed from reference TRBV7-9 and TRBJ2-3, reads DTGVSQNPRHKITKRGQNVTFRCDPISEHNRLYWYRQTLGQGPEFLTYFQNEAQLEKSRLLSDRFSAERPKGSFSTLEIQRTEQGDSAMYLCASSFKGLGGDTQYFGPGTRLTVL.

The chain links TRBV24-1 to TRBJ2-1; 10 bases fit TRBD1. Germline V lookup: CDR1 KGHDR, CDR2 SFDVKD. J lost 4 bases, V lost 8 bases, and 10 bases had no gene match. CDR3 length equals 16 residues. This CDR3 reads CATNNPTGGGYNEQFF. CDR3 sequence (DNA): TGTGCCACCAACAACCCGACAGGGGGCGGGTACAATGAGCAGTTCTTC.

This chain connects TRBV2 to TRBJ2-3, with a tentative D call TRBD1 (5 bases). V shed 5 bases and J shed 4 bases, with 13 bases lying between them. The V gene's germline CDR1 is SNHLY and CDR2 FYNNEI. This CDR3 is 14 amino acids long. This CDR3 reads CASSPGLGADTQYF. The CDR3 region has the DNA TGTGCCAGCAGTCCCGGGCTAGGGGCAGATACGCAGTATTTT.

The V gene is TRBV5-3, the J gene TRBJ2-5, with 7 bases lining up with TRBD2. TRBV5-3 qualifies as an ORF whose function is uncertain. Losses at the gene ends were 5 bases for V and 7 bases for J; bases not matched to a gene: 14. The CDR3 has 15 residues. The CDR3 DNA is TGTGCCAGAAGTCCTAGCGGCGGGGCCGGTTTGACCCAGTACTTC. This codes for CARSPSGGAGLTQYF.

The chain uses TRBV29-1 and TRBJ1-2; 8 bases agree with TRBD1. Unmatched junction bases numbered 11, after V lost 7 bases and J lost 4 bases. The CDR3 covers 14 residues. Germline lookup yields CDR1 SQVTM and CDR2 ANQGSEA. CDR3: CSARGQAVSYGYTF. Here the CDR3 DNA reads TGCAGCGCCAGGGGGCAGGCCGTTAGCTATGGCTACACCTTC.

The gene calls are TRBV30 and TRBJ2-6, with D possibly matching TRBD2 (5 bases). CDR3 length: 16 residues. V dropped 3 bases and J dropped 0 bases, with 12 bases sitting between them. Germline CDR1 is GTSNPN and CDR2 is SVGIG (reference sequence). The CDR3 reads CAWSPRGFSGANVLTF. Here the CDR3 DNA reads TGTGCCTGGAGCCCTCGAGGGTTCTCTGGGGCCAACGTCCTGACTTTC.